This TCR beta chain came from a study of blood T cell repertoires in COVID-19. Across the study: Whether acute or convalescent, the COVID-19 samples came from the United States, Italy and Spain. T cells, B-cell-depleted T cells, or PBMCs provided the cDNA or gDNA that served as material.

Per the original data handling: Estimation of nucleated cell counts relied on the amplification of reference gene primers. Using immunoSEQ multiplex PCR, the repertoire was profiled, and TCRdb retains in-frame clones only, with some absent. The D gene and trimming were derived from the DNA, and the V and J assignments and clone size from that table. Here the sample spans around 300,000 clones, around 82% being singletons. The TCR comes from a man aged 25 to 40 with active or convalescent COVID-19. The sample was peripheral blood.

This chain's CDR3 is CASSAGQTIAYEQYF. Written as DNA, the CDR3 is TGTGCCAGCAGCGCGGGACAGACAATCGCCTACGAGCAGTACTTC. The V and J genes are TRBV9 and TRBJ2-7, with TRBD1 matching over 7 bases. Per germline, CDR1 SGDLS and CDR2 YYNGEE. V gave up 3 bases and J gave up 2 bases; unmatched junction bases: 8. The CDR3 loop spans 15 amino acids.